A selection of T cell receptor beta chains follows, all from one sample in a study of T cell repertoires in cytomegalovirus infection. TCRdb passed the reads through MiXCR, listing each CDR3 protein once. The repertoire holds 160,000 or so distinct CDR3 sequences, with more than 15% as singletons. The source material was CD8+ T cells from PBMCs. Receptors originate from a human donor in good health (CMV status not recorded). Some clones in this sample may be carry-over from other donors' samples. Both conserved end residues are part of each CDR3. D genes are given only for firm matches. Where a row states a size, it is once, few, many or the class of an expanded clone; other rows omit it.

V gene: TRBV12-3/TRBV12-4; clone size: .; J gene: TRBJ1-5; D gene: .; CDR3 protein: CASSSRINQPQHF; CDR3 DNA: TGTGCCAGCAGTTCACGGATCAATCAGCCCCAGCATTTT
V gene: TRBV11-2; clone size: once; J gene: TRBJ2-7; D gene: .; CDR3 protein: CASSWWAEQYF; CDR3 DNA: TGTGCCAGCAGCTGGTGGGCGGAGCAGTACTTC
V gene: TRBV30; clone size: few; J gene: TRBJ2-7; D gene: .; CDR3 protein: CAWALPRLGRGEQYF; CDR3 DNA: TGTGCCTGGGCCCTCCCGAGACTAGGACGAGGCGAGCAGTACTTC
V gene: TRBV6-2/TRBV6-3; clone size: few; J gene: TRBJ2-1; D gene: TRBD2; CDR3 protein: CASSYSLAGNEQFF; CDR3 DNA: TGTGCCAGCAGTTACAGCCTAGCGGGGAATGAGCAGTTCTTC
V gene: TRBV5-5; clone size: .; J gene: TRBJ2-1; D gene: TRBD2; CDR3 protein: CASSLGLAGGPAAEQFF; CDR3 DNA: TGTGCCAGCAGCCTCGGACTAGCGGGAGGGCCGGCCGCTGAGCAGTTCTTC
V gene: TRBV5-4; clone size: .; J gene: TRBJ2-7; D gene: .; CDR3 protein: CASSIRGNSYEQYF; CDR3 DNA: TGTGCCAGCAGCATCCGGGGGAATAGCTACGAGCAGTACTTC
V gene: TRBV19; clone size: few; J gene: TRBJ2-2; D gene: TRBD2; CDR3 protein: CASSGTSENTGELFF; CDR3 DNA: TGTGCCAGTAGTGGGACTAGCGAGAACACCGGGGAGCTGTTTTTT
V gene: TRBV6-2/TRBV6-3; clone size: .; J gene: TRBJ2-1; D gene: TRBD1; CDR3 protein: CASGQGALVDEQFF; CDR3 DNA: TGTGCCAGCGGGCAGGGGGCCCTCGTCGATGAGCAGTTCTTC
V gene: TRBV7-2; clone size: many; J gene: TRBJ2-7; D gene: .; CDR3 protein: CASSFAQEYEQYF; CDR3 DNA: TGTGCCAGCAGCTTCGCCCAGGAATACGAGCAGTACTTC
V gene: TRBV7-3; clone size: .; J gene: TRBJ2-1; D gene: TRBD2; CDR3 protein: CASSLIGTSLIF; CDR3 DNA: TGTGCCAGCAGCTTAATTGGGACTAGCTTGATCTTC
V gene: TRBV23-1; clone size: .; J gene: TRBJ2-1; D gene: TRBD1; CDR3 protein: CASSQWTGYNEQFF; CDR3 DNA: TGCGCCAGCAGTCAATGGACAGGTTACAATGAGCAGTTCTTC
V gene: TRBV14; clone size: .; J gene: TRBJ2-7; D gene: TRBD2; CDR3 protein: CASSQEPSGRALHEQYF; CDR3 DNA: TGTGCCAGCAGCCAAGAGCCTAGCGGGAGGGCCTTACACGAGCAGTACTTC
V gene: TRBV23-1; clone size: .; J gene: TRBJ1-6; D gene: .; CDR3 protein: CASSQGVDSPLHF; CDR3 DNA: TGCGCCAGCAGTCAAGGGGTCGATTCACCCCTCCACTTT
V gene: TRBV6-6; clone size: few; J gene: TRBJ2-1; D gene: .; CDR3 protein: CASSYFVLSSYNEQFF; CDR3 DNA: TGTGCCAGCAGTTACTTTGTGTTGAGCTCCTACAATGAGCAGTTCTTC
V gene: TRBV7-2; clone size: many; J gene: TRBJ2-7; D gene: TRBD2; CDR3 protein: CASSLGSAGDYEQYF; CDR3 DNA: TGTGCCAGCAGCTTAGGGTCAGCGGGGGACTACGAGCAGTACTTC
V gene: TRBV7-8; clone size: many; J gene: TRBJ2-7; D gene: TRBD2; CDR3 protein: CASRASNALAGTYEQYF; CDR3 DNA: TGTGCCAGCAGGGCCAGCAATGCCCTAGCGGGTACCTACGAGCAGTACTTC
V gene: TRBV7-9; clone size: .; J gene: TRBJ2-1; D gene: TRBD1; CDR3 protein: CASSGRTGFSYNEQFF; CDR3 DNA: TGTGCCAGCAGCGGACGGACAGGGTTCTCCTACAATGAGCAGTTCTTC
V gene: TRBV6-2/TRBV6-3; clone size: few; J gene: TRBJ2-7; D gene: .; CDR3 protein: CASSLPRAGSSYEQYF; CDR3 DNA: TGTGCCAGCAGTTTGCCCCGCGCGGGTAGCTCCTACGAGCAGTACTTC
V gene: TRBV7-9; clone size: few; J gene: TRBJ2-7; D gene: .; CDR3 protein: CASSPDRMVYEQYF; CDR3 DNA: TGTGCCAGCAGCCCCGACAGGATGGTCTACGAGCAGTACTTC
V gene: TRBV7-8; clone size: .; J gene: TRBJ2-3; D gene: TRBD2; CDR3 protein: CASSLTSGRRTDTQYF; CDR3 DNA: TGTGCCAGCAGCTTGACCAGCGGGAGGAGGACAGATACGCAGTATTTT
V gene: TRBV6-6; clone size: .; J gene: TRBJ2-7; D gene: .; CDR3 protein: CASSPQAGGSEQYF; CDR3 DNA: TGTGCCAGCAGTCCCCAGGCAGGGGGGAGCGAGCAGTACTTC
V gene: TRBV28; clone size: few; J gene: TRBJ2-3; D gene: .; CDR3 protein: CASTKGVSRTTDTQYF; CDR3 DNA: TGTGCCAGCACAAAGGGGGTTAGCCGAACCACAGATACGCAGTATTTT
V gene: TRBV20-1; clone size: .; J gene: TRBJ2-5; D gene: TRBD1; CDR3 protein: CSASRDRGSYQETQYF; CDR3 DNA: TGCAGTGCTAGTCGGGACAGGGGGTCTTACCAAGAGACCCAGTACTTC
V gene: TRBV10-3; clone size: .; J gene: TRBJ1-4; D gene: TRBD1; CDR3 protein: CAISTGGTNEKLFF; CDR3 DNA: TGTGCCATCAGCACAGGGGGAACTAATGAAAAACTGTTTTTT
V gene: TRBV28; clone size: once; J gene: TRBJ2-1; D gene: .; CDR3 protein: CASSDGQFTYNEQFF; CDR3 DNA: TGTGCCAGCAGTGACGGACAGTTTACCTACAATGAGCAGTTCTTC
V gene: TRBV11-1; clone size: .; J gene: TRBJ1-2; D gene: TRBD1; CDR3 protein: CASSLTGTGANYGYTF; CDR3 DNA: TGTGCCAGCAGCCTCACCGGGACAGGGGCGAACTATGGCTACACCTTC
V gene: TRBV7-2; clone size: few; J gene: TRBJ1-5; D gene: .; CDR3 protein: CASSPGGMASNQPQHF; CDR3 DNA: TGTGCCAGCAGCCCTGGGGGTATGGCTAGCAATCAGCCCCAGCATTTT
V gene: TRBV6-1; clone size: few; J gene: TRBJ2-7; D gene: .; CDR3 protein: CASSEGAGREQYF; CDR3 DNA: TGTGCCAGCAGTGAAGGGGCCGGGCGGGAGCAGTACTTC
V gene: TRBV6-6; clone size: .; J gene: TRBJ1-5; D gene: .; CDR3 protein: CASSDPQHGHQHF; CDR3 DNA: TGTGCCAGCAGCGACCCACAGCATGGTCACCAGCATTTT
V gene: TRBV27; clone size: few; J gene: TRBJ1-2; D gene: .; CDR3 protein: CASSSGQLNGYTF; CDR3 DNA: TGTGCCAGCAGTTCCGGACAGCTTAACGGCTACACCTTC
V gene: TRBV19; clone size: .; J gene: TRBJ1-5; D gene: .; CDR3 protein: CASSIGGQPQHF; CDR3 DNA: TGTGCCAGTAGTATAGGGGGTCAGCCCCAGCATTTT
V gene: TRBV20-1; clone size: few; J gene: TRBJ2-1; D gene: .; CDR3 protein: CSAGGPNQQFF; CDR3 DNA: TGCAGTGCGGGGGGCCCAAACCAGCAGTTCTTC
V gene: TRBV6-5; clone size: many; J gene: TRBJ2-5; D gene: .; CDR3 protein: CASSYSDGQETQYF; CDR3 DNA: TGTGCCAGCAGTTACTCGGACGGGCAAGAGACCCAGTACTTC
V gene: TRBV7-2; clone size: .; J gene: TRBJ1-6; D gene: .; CDR3 protein: CASSLDRSSYNSPLHF; CDR3 DNA: TGTGCCAGCAGCTTAGATAGGAGCTCCTATAATTCACCCCTCCACTTT
V gene: TRBV7-3; clone size: few; J gene: TRBJ2-3; D gene: TRBD1; CDR3 protein: CASSSGGAWTDTQYF; CDR3 DNA: TGTGCCAGCAGCTCAGGGGGCGCTTGGACAGATACGCAGTATTTT
V gene: TRBV11-2; clone size: .; J gene: TRBJ1-5; D gene: .; CDR3 protein: CASSLEAGRQPQHF; CDR3 DNA: TGTGCCAGCAGCTTAGAGGCGGGTCGCCAGCCCCAGCATTTT
V gene: TRBV7-2; clone size: many; J gene: TRBJ2-2; D gene: TRBD1; CDR3 protein: CASSYPTGGTGELFF; CDR3 DNA: TGTGCCAGCAGCTATCCGACAGGGGGAACCGGGGAGCTGTTTTTT
V gene: TRBV6-1; clone size: once; J gene: TRBJ2-3; D gene: TRBD2; CDR3 protein: CASSWVAGGPDTQYF; CDR3 DNA: TGTGCCAGCAGTTGGGTAGCGGGGGGGCCAGATACGCAGTATTTT
V gene: TRBV7-2; clone size: .; J gene: TRBJ2-7; D gene: .; CDR3 protein: CASSLWDQPYF; CDR3 DNA: TGTGCCAGCAGCTTATGGGACCAGCCGTACTTC
V gene: TRBV10-1; clone size: .; J gene: TRBJ2-7; D gene: .; CDR3 protein: CASSELGYEQYF; CDR3 DNA: TGCGCCAGCAGTGAGTTGGGCTACGAGCAGTACTTC
V gene: TRBV2; clone size: .; J gene: TRBJ2-1; D gene: .; CDR3 protein: CASSEPPRAYNEQFF; CDR3 DNA: TGTGCCAGCAGTGAGCCGCCAAGGGCCTACAATGAGCAGTTCTTC
V gene: TRBV7-6; clone size: many; J gene: TRBJ2-7; D gene: TRBD1; CDR3 protein: CASSPGTGGSYEQYF; CDR3 DNA: TGTGCCAGCAGCCCAGGGACAGGGGGCTCGTACGAGCAGTACTTC
V gene: TRBV29-1; clone size: .; J gene: TRBJ1-2; D gene: .; CDR3 protein: CSVEPAVPLPASYGYTF; CDR3 DNA: TGCAGCGTTGAGCCCGCGGTCCCCCTGCCTGCCTCTTATGGCTACACCTTC
V gene: TRBV7-2; clone size: few; J gene: TRBJ1-5; D gene: .; CDR3 protein: CASSFRYRTDQPQHF; CDR3 DNA: TGTGCCAGCAGCTTTAGGTACAGGACTGATCAGCCCCAGCATTTT
V gene: TRBV11-2; clone size: once; J gene: TRBJ1-4; D gene: .; CDR3 protein: CASSGQTENEKLFF; CDR3 DNA: TGTGCCAGCAGCGGACAGACAGAGAATGAAAAACTGTTTTTT
V gene: TRBV7-9; clone size: .; J gene: TRBJ1-4; D gene: .; CDR3 protein: CASSLLLGPNEKLFF; CDR3 DNA: TGTGCCAGCAGCCTCCTCCTCGGTCCTAATGAAAAACTGTTTTTT
V gene: TRBV6-5; clone size: .; J gene: TRBJ2-5; D gene: .; CDR3 protein: CASSYYDQETQYF; CDR3 DNA: TGTGCCAGCAGTTACTACGATCAAGAGACCCAGTACTTC
V gene: TRBV20-1; clone size: many; J gene: TRBJ2-5; D gene: .; CDR3 protein: CSGWPGRETQYF; CDR3 DNA: TGCAGTGGGTGGCCAGGGCGGGAGACCCAGTACTTC
V gene: TRBV27; clone size: .; J gene: TRBJ1-2; D gene: TRBD1; CDR3 protein: CASSRTGTASGYTF; CDR3 DNA: TGTGCCAGCAGTAGGACAGGGACCGCGAGTGGCTACACCTTC
V gene: TRBV14; clone size: .; J gene: TRBJ1-1; D gene: .; CDR3 protein: CASSQVRMNTEAFF; CDR3 DNA: TGTGCCAGCAGCCAAGTCCGGATGAACACTGAAGCTTTCTTT
V gene: TRBV7-2; clone size: .; J gene: TRBJ2-7; D gene: .; CDR3 protein: CASSLQGHEQYF; CDR3 DNA: TGTGCCAGCAGCCTTCAGGGCCACGAGCAGTACTTC
V gene: TRBV7-6; clone size: .; J gene: TRBJ1-1; D gene: .; CDR3 protein: CASSSGAAPMNTEAFF; CDR3 DNA: TGTGCCAGCAGCTCGGGGGCCGCCCCGATGAACACTGAAGCTTTCTTT
V gene: TRBV14; clone size: .; J gene: TRBJ2-5; D gene: TRBD1; CDR3 protein: CASSQVQGAYETQYF; CDR3 DNA: TGTGCCAGCAGCCAAGTGCAGGGGGCTTACGAGACCCAGTACTTC